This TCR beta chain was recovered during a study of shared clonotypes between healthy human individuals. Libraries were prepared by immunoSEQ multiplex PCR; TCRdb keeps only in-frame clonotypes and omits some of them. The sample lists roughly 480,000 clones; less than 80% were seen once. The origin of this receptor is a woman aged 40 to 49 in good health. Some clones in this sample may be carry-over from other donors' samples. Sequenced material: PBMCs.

The CDR3 reads CASSLSGTGFQETQYF. Here the CDR3 DNA reads TGTGCCAGCAGCTTGTCCGGGACAGGGTTCCAAGAGACCCAGTACTTC. The V gene is TRBV11-3, the J gene TRBJ2-5, with 9 bases identical to TRBD1. This CDR3 region has 16 residues. The ends lost 3 bases at V and 1 base at J; junction bases unmatched: 6. Looked up from germline, CDR1 is SGHNT and CDR2 is YENEEA.